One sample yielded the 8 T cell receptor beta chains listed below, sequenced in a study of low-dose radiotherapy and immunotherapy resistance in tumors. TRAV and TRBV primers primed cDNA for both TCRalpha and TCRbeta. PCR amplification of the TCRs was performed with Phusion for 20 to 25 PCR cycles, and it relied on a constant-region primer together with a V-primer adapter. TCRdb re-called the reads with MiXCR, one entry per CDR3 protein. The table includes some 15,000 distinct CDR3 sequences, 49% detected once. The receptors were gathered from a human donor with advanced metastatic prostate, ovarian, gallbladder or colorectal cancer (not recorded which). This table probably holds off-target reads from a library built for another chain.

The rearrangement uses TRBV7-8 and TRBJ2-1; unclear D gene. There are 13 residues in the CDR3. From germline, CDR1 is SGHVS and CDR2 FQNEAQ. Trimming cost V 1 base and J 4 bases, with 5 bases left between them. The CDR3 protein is CASSLGFYNEQFF. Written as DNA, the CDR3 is TGTGCCAGCAGCTTAGGGTTTTACAATGAGCAGTTCTTC. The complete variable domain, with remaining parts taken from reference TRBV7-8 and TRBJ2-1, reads GAGVSQSPRYKVAKRGQDVALRCDPISGHVSLFWYQQALGQGPEFLTYFQNEAQLDKSGLPSDRFFAERPEGSVSTLKIQRTQQEDSAVYLCASSLGFYNEQFFGPGTRLTVL.

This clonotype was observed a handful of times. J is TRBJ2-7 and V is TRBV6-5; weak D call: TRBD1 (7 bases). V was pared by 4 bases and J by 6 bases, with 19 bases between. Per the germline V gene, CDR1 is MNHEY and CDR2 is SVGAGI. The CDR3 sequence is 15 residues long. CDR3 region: CASSSTDAGGGEQYF. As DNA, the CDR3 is TGTGCCAGCAGTTCGACCGACGCAGGGGGAGGCGAGCAGTACTTC.

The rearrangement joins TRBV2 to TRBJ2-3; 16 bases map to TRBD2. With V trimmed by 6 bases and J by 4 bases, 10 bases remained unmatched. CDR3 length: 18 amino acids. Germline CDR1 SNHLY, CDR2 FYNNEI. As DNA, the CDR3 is TGTGCCAGCAGCGCCGGGGGACTAGCGGGAGGGCCCTCAGATACGCAGTATTTT. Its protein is CASSAGGLAGGPSDTQYF.

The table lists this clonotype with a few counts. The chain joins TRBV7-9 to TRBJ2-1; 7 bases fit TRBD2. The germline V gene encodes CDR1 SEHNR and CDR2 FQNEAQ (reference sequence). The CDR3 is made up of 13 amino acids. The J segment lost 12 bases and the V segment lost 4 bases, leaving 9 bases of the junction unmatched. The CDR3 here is CASSYSGGGGQFF. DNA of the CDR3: TGTGCCAGCAGCTACAGCGGTGGCGGGGGGCAGTTCTTC.

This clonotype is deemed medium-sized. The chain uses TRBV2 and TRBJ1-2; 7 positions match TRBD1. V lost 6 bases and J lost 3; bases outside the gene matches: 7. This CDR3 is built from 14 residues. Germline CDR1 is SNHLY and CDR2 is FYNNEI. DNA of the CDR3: TGTGCCAGCAGCAAGACAGGGCTGCACTATGGCTACACCTTC. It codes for CASSKTGLHYGYTF.

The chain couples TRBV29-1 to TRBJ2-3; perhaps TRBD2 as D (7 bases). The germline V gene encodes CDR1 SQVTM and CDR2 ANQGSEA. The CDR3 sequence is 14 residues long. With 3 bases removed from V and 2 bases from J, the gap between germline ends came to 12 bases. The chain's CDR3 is CSVEGGGLTDTQYF. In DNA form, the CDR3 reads TGCAGCGTTGAGGGAGGGGGTCTCACAGATACGCAGTATTTT.

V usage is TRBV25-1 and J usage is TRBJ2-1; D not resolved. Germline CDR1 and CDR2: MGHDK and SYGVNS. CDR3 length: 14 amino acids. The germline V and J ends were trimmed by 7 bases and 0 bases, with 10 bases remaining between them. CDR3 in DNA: TGTGCCAGCACCAGACGTGACTCCTACAATGAGCAGTTCTTC. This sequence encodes CASTRRDSYNEQFF.

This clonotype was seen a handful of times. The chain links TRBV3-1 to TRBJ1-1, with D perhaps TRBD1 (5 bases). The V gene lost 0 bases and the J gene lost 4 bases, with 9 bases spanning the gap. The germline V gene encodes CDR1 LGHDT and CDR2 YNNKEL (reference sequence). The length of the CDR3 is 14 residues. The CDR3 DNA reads TGTGCCAGCAGCCAAGAATCCGGGGGCACTGAAGCTTTCTTT. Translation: CASSQESGGTEAFF.